The present TCR beta chain was sequenced within a study of CD8 T cells in Susac syndrome. Findings and caveats of the study: Clonal expansion of CD8+ cells in Susac peaked in TEMRA cells (and in active patients).

Trimming cost V 1 base and J 0 bases, with 12 bases left between them. The CDR3 loop spans 16 amino acids. Germline values: CDR1 SGHDN, CDR2 FVKESK. A quantity of about 0.45 to 1 ug RNA underwent reverse transcription using random hexamers. TCRdb re-analysed the immunoSEQ multiplex PCR reads in MiXCR, keeping a single row per CDR3 protein. Of 65,000 to 100,000 distinct CDR3 sequences in the sample, 90% to 97% were seen once. About this clonotype itself: Its antigen is still unknown.

Sequencing of TCR beta was undertaken in CD8+ and CD4+ T cells derived from blood. Both CD4+ and CD8+ T cells were negatively isolated, and TEMRA cells underwent FACS enrichment. Sequenced: CD8+ T cells from PBMCs. The source is a human donor with Susac syndrome. V gene TRBV14 combines with J gene TRBJ2-5; TRBD2 might be the D (6 bases). Here the CDR3 reads CASSQGLGLNQETQYF. The CDR3 DNA follows: TGTGCCAGCAGCCAAGGCCTTGGACTAAACCAAGAGACCCAGTACTTC.